One sample yielded the 20 T cell receptor beta chains listed below, sequenced in a study of identical twins. A single record per CDR3 protein comes from TCRdb applying MiXCR to the 5' RACE reads. Here the sample spans 1.5 million to 2 million distinct CDR3 sequences, about 32% being singletons. The sequencing input was cord blood. These receptors were taken from a newborn girl in good health.

The J gene is TRBJ2-1, the V gene TRBV20-1; no clear D gene. V shed 0 bases and J shed 3 bases, with 15 bases lying between them. The CDR3 covers 16 residues. CDR1 is DFQATT and CDR2 is SNEGSKA in the germline V gene (reference sequence). The CDR3 protein is CSARDVRTQVYNEQFF. CDR3 bases: TGCAGTGCTAGAGATGTGAGGACCCAGGTCTACAATGAGCAGTTCTTC.

This clonotype has more than one count but fewer than ten. CDR3 coding DNA: TGTGCCAGCAGTGTCAGTTTGGGGGAGGGCCTCAATGAGCAGTACTTC. Protein: CASSVSLGEGLNEQYF. The chain is built from TRBV6-1 and TRBJ2-1; the match to TRBD2 covers 7 bases. The better agreement between TRBJ2-7 and the DNA end casts doubt on the J call. The CDR3 covers 16 residues. Germline V gene sequence: CDR1 MNHNS, CDR2 SASEGT.

J is TRBJ2-3 and V is TRBV28; TRBD2 might be the D (5 bases). V was trimmed by 4 bases and J by 0 bases, leaving 14 bases between them. The CDR3 runs to 16 residues. Germline V gene sequence: CDR1 MDHEN, CDR2 SYDVKM. CDR3 sequence: CASSSALGVSTDTQYF. The CDR3 nucleotides are TGTGCCAGCAGTTCTGCTTTGGGAGTGAGCACAGATACGCAGTATTTT.

CDR3 in DNA: TGTGCCAGCAGCAAGACCGATAGCAATCAGCCCCAGCATTTT. It encodes CASSKTDSNQPQHF. V usage is TRBV9 and J usage is TRBJ1-5; no reliable D call. The CDR3 covers 14 residues. In germline, CDR1 is SGDLS, CDR2 YYNGEE. V was trimmed by 4 bases and J by 0 bases, leaving 8 bases between them.

The chain uses TRBV27 and TRBJ1-1; no definite D call. Trimming stripped 3 bases from V and 3 bases from J, with 11 bases between. The CDR3 extends over 14 amino acids. The germline V gene has CDR1 MNHEY and CDR2 SMNVEV (reference sequence). The CDR3 is CASSFPRGDTEAFF. The CDR3 bases are TGTGCCAGCAGTTTCCCCCGCGGGGACACTGAAGCTTTCTTT.

The gene calls are TRBV9 and TRBJ1-6; D is perhaps TRBD1 (6 bases). Germline CDR1 is SGDLS and CDR2 is YYNGEE. V gave up 0 bases and J gave up 5 bases, with 9 bases separating them. CDR3 size: 15 residues. The CDR3 region is CASSVAGGHNSPLHF. CDR3 DNA: TGTGCCAGCAGCGTAGCTGGGGGGCATAATTCACCCCTCCACTTT.

This chain uses TRBV5-5 with TRBJ2-3, with D possibly TRBD1 on 5 matching bases. The CDR3 runs to 16 residues. Trimming pared 1 base from V and 0 bases from J, leaving 12 bases between. Germline values: CDR1 SGHKS, CDR2 YYEKEE (reference sequence). The DNA for the CDR3 is TGTGCCAGCAGCTTGAGGACATCTACTAGCACAGATACGCAGTATTTT. Its protein is CASSLRTSTSTDTQYF.

This clonotype was picked up a small number of times. V usage is TRBV20-1 and J usage is TRBJ1-2, with a possible D match to TRBD1 (6 bases). V was shortened by 5 bases and J by 2 bases, with 18 bases between the two germline ends. Germline loops: CDR1 DFQATT, CDR2 SNEGSKA (reference sequence). The CDR3 runs to 15 residues. CDR3 protein: CSAGLSGVRNYGYTF. The CDR3 nucleotides read TGCAGTGCTGGCCTCTCAGGGGTGAGAAACTATGGCTACACCTTC.

In its sample, this clonotype was seen a few times. The chain has TRBV20-1 and TRBJ2-3; 14 bases match TRBD2. V shed 5 bases and J 2 bases; nucleotides not matched to a gene: 3. The CDR3 totals 15 residues. The germline CDR1 and CDR2 sequences are DFQATT and SNEGSKA (reference sequence). Here the CDR3 DNA reads TGCAGTGCTCAGACTAGCGGGGGGGCCACAGATACGCAGTATTTT. This sequence encodes CSAQTSGGATDTQYF.

Only one count was recorded for this clonotype. One junction end does not reproduce the germline sequence, and a read error may be involved. The chain has TRBV5-1 and TRBJ2-1; 13 positions match TRBD2. Looked up from germline, CDR1 is SGHRS and CDR2 is YFSETQ. The CDR3 is 15 residues long. CDR3 DNA sequence: TGCACCAGCAGCTTGGGACTAGCGGGACACAATGAGCAGTTCTTC. Its protein product is CTSSLGLAGHNEQFF.

The gene calls are TRBV10-3 and TRBJ2-1, with TRBD2 identical over 9 bases. V dropped 4 bases and J dropped 7; count of bases not matched to a gene: 5. Per germline, CDR1 ENHRY and CDR2 SYGVKD. The CDR3 spans 14 residues. This chain's CDR3 is CAISGSSGINEQFF. For the CDR3, the DNA is TGTGCCATCAGTGGGTCTAGCGGGATAAATGAGCAGTTCTTC.

This sequence joins TRBV10-3 and TRBJ1-2; D is uncertain. Germline-derived CDR1 and CDR2 are ENHRY and SYGVKD. With 0 bases removed from V and 13 bases from J, the gap between germline ends came to 15 bases. The CDR3 length is 13 residues. The CDR3 is CAISESSRHAFTF. The CDR3 bases are TGTGCCATCAGTGAGTCGAGCCGGCACGCCTTCACCTTC.

The chain links TRBV15 to TRBJ1-6; the D gene is possibly TRBD1 (5 bases). There are 14 residues in the CDR3. Germline V gene sequence: CDR1 LNHNV, CDR2 YYDKDF (reference sequence). Deletions cut 7 bases from V and 7 bases from J, with 14 bases between. Here the CDR3 DNA reads TGTGCCACCACCTATGGGGCCGGGAATTCACCCCTCCACTTT. Amino acid sequence: CATTYGAGNSPLHF.

This clonotype occurred a few times. The chain has TRBV5-1 and TRBJ2-7; TRBD1 matches 8 bases. The CDR3 consists of 16 residues. J lost 0 bases, V lost 2 bases, and 7 bases had no gene match. Germline CDR1 SGHRS, CDR2 YFSETQ. In DNA form, the CDR3 reads TGCGCCAGCAGCTTTATAGGGACAGGTCTCTCCTACGAGCAGTACTTC. This gives the protein CASSFIGTGLSYEQYF.

This clonotype has just a few counts. This chain links TRBV18 with TRBJ2-7; no firm D call. Germline CDR1 is KGHSH and CDR2 is LQKENI. The CDR3 is 14 residues long. Deletions cut 5 bases from V and 0 bases from J, with 11 bases between. The CDR3 DNA is TGTGCCAGCTCAACGGCTCTTAGCTCCTACGAGCAGTACTTC. It codes for CASSTALSSYEQYF. Using reference TRBV18 and TRBJ2-7 for the parts outside the CDR3, the full variable domain is NAGVMQNPRHLVRRRGQEARLRCSPMKGHSHVYWYRQLPEEGLKFMVYLQKENIIDESGMPKERFSAEFPKEGPSILRIQQVVRGDSAAYFCASSTALSSYEQYFGPGTRLTVT.

In regard to this clonotype: Germline and junction disagree at one end, which may indicate a read error. The DNA for the CDR3 is TGTGCTAGCAGCTTATGGGGCGTGAGCTCCTACAATGAGCAGTTCTTC. Encoded protein: CASSLWGVSSYNEQFF. The V and J genes are TRBV7-7 and TRBJ2-1; D might be TRBD1 (5 bases). Germline values: CDR1 SSHAT, CDR2 FNYEAQ (reference sequence). The CDR3 contains 16 residues.

This clonotype has only a few counts. J is TRBJ2-1 and V is TRBV20-1, with D tentatively TRBD2 (5 bases). V lost 2 bases to trimming and J lost 10 bases, with 9 bases between them. The CDR3 totals 11 residues. CDR1 and CDR2 (germline): DFQATT, SNEGSKA (reference sequence). The CDR3 loop reads CSARRLAEQFF. The CDR3, as DNA: TGCAGTGCTAGAAGGCTAGCAGAGCAGTTCTTC.

This clonotype was detected a few times. The chain employs TRBV7-6 and TRBJ2-2, with TRBD2 identical over 10 bases. The length of the CDR3 is 17 residues. The V segment lost 0 bases and the J segment 5 bases; nucleotides outside the gene matches: 6. Germline assignment: CDR1 SGHVS and CDR2 FNYEAQ. CDR3: CASSLALAGVRTGELFF. The CDR3 nucleotides read TGTGCCAGCAGCTTAGCCCTAGCGGGAGTAAGGACCGGGGAGCTGTTTTTT.

This clonotype was recorded a few times. CDR3 nucleotides: TGCGCCAGCAGCCAAATCGTCGTCAGGGGCCGGGGCTACACCTTC. This translates into CASSQIVVRGRGYTF. The genes are TRBV4-1 and TRBJ1-2; D perhaps matches TRBD1 (6 bases). This CDR3 is built from 15 residues. Per the germline V gene, CDR1 is MGHRA and CDR2 is YSYEKL. V lost 2 bases, J lost 8 bases, and 18 bases lay in between.

The V and J genes are TRBV27 and TRBJ2-5; 8 positions agree with TRBD2. This CDR3 is 17 amino acids long. Per the germline V gene, CDR1 is MNHEY and CDR2 is SMNVEV (reference sequence). The V segment lost 3 bases and the J segment 2 bases; nucleotides outside the gene matches: 11. This CDR3 is CASSFRPRLAFQETQYF. The CDR3 DNA reads as TGTGCCAGCAGTTTTCGGCCAAGACTAGCGTTTCAAGAGACCCAGTACTTC.